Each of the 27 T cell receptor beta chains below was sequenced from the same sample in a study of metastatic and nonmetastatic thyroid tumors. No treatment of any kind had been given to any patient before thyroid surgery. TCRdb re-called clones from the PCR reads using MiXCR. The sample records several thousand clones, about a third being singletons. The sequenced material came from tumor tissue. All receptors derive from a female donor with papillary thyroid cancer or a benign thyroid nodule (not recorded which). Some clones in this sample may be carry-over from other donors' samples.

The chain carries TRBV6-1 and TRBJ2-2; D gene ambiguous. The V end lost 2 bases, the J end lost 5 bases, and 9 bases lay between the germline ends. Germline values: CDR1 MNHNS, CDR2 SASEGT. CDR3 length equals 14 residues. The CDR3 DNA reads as TGTGCCAGCAGTGAATATACGGATACCGGGGAGCTGTTTTTT. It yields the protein CASSEYTDTGELFF.

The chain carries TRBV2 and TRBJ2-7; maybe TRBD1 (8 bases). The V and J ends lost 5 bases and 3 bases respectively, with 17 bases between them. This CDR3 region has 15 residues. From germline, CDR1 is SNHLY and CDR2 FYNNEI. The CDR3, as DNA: TGTGCCAGCAGTTACCCAAACAGGGGGGGCTACGAGCAGTACTTC. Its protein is CASSYPNRGGYEQYF.

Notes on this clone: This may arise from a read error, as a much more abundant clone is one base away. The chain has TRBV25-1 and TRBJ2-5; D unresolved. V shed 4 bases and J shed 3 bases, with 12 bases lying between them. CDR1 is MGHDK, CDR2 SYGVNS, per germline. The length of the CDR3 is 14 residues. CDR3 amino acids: CASSGNPFKETQYF. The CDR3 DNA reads TGTGCCAGCAGTGGAAACCCTTTCAAAGAGACCCAGTACTTC.

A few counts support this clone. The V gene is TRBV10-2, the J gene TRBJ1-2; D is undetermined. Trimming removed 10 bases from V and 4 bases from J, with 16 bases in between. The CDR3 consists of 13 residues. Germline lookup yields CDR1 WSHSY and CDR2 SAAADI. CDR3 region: CATKEGLAYGYTF. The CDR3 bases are TGCGCCACTAAGGAGGGTTTGGCCTATGGCTACACCTTC.

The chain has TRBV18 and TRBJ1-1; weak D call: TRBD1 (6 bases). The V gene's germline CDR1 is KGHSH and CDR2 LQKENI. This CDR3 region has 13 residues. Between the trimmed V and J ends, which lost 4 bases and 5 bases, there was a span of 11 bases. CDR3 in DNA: TGTGCCAGCTCACTAGGGGGAGGGACTGAAGCTTTCTTT. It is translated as CASSLGGGTEAFF. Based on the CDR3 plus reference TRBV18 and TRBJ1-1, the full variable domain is NAGVMQNPRHLVRRRGQEARLRCSPMKGHSHVYWYRQLPEEGLKFMVYLQKENIIDESGMPKERFSAEFPKEGPSILRIQQVVRGDSAAYFCASSLGGGTEAFFGQGTRLTVV.

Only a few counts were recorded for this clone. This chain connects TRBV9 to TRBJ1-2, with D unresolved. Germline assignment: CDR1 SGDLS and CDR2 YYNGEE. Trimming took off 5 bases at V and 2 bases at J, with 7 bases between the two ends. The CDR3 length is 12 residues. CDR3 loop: CASSSSNYGYTF. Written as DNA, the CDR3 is TGTGCCAGCAGTTCAAGCAACTATGGCTACACCTTC. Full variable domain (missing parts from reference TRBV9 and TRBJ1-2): DSGVTQTPKHLITATGQRVTLRCSPRSGDLSVYWYQQSLDQGLQFLIQYYNGEERAKGNILERFSAQQFPDLHSELNLSSLELGDSALYFCASSSSNYGYTFGSGTRLTVV.

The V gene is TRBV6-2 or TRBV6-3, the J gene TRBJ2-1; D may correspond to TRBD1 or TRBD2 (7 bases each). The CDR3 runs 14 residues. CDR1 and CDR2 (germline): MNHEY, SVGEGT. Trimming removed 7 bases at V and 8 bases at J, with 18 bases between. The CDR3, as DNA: TGTGCCAGCACCCCGTGGCAGGGGGGGCATGAGCAGTTCTTC. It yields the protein CASTPWQGGHEQFF.

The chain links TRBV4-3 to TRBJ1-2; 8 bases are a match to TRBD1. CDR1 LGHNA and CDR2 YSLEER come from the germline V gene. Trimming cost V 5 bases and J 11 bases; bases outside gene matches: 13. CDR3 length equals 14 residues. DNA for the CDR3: TGCGCCAGCAGCTCCCAACCGTCCCAGGGGGCGTACACCTTC. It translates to CASSSQPSQGAYTF.

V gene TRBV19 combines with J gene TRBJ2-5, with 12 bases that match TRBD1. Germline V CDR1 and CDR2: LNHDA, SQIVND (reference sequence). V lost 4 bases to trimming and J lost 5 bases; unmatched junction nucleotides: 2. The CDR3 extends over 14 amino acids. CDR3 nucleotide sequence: TGTGCCAGTAGTACGGGACAGGGGGCTGAGACCCAGTACTTC. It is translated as CASSTGQGAETQYF.

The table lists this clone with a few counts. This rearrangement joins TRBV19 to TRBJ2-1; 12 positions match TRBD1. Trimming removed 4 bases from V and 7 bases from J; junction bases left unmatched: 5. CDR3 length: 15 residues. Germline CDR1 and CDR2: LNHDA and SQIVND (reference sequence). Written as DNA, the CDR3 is TGTGCCAGTAGTAGGGGACAGGGGGCTCTAAATGAGCAGTTCTTC. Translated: CASSRGQGALNEQFF.

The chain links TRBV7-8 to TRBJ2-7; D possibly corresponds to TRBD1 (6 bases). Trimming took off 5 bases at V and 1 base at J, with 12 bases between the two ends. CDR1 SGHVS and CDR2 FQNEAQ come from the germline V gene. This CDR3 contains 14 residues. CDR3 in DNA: TGTGCCAGCAGCCCCAGGGGAGAGTCCTACGAGCAGTACTTC. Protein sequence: CASSPRGESYEQYF. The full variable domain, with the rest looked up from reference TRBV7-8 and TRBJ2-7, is GAGVSQSPRYKVAKRGQDVALRCDPISGHVSLFWYQQALGQGPEFLTYFQNEAQLDKSGLPSDRFFAERPEGSVSTLKIQRTQQEDSAVYLCASSPRGESYEQYFGPGTRLTVT.

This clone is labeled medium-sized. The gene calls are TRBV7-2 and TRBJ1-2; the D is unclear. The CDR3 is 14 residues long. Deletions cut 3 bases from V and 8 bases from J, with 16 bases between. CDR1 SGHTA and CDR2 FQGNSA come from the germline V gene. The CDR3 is CASSFYTTSGGYTF. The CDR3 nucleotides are TGTGCCAGCAGCTTCTACACAACCTCGGGAGGCTACACCTTC.

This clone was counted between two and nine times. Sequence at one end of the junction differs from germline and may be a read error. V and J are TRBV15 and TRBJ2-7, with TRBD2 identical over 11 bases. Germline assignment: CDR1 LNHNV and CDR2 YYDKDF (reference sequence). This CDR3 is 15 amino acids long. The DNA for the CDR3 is TGTGCCACCAGCACCCGACTAGCGGGGAGCTACGAGCAGCACTTC. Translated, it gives CATSTRLAGSYEQHF.

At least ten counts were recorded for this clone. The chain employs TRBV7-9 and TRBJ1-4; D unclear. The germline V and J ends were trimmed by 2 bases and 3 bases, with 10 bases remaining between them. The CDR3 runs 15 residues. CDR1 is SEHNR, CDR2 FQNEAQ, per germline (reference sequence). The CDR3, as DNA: TGTGCCAGCAGCTTAACGGGTCTGGCTAATGAAAAACTGTTTTTT. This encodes CASSLTGLANEKLFF.

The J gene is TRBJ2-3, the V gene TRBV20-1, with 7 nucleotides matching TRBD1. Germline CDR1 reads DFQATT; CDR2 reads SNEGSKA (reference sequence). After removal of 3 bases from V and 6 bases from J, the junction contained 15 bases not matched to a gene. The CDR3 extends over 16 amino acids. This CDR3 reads CSARAMDRKGRDTQYF. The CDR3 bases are TGCAGTGCTAGGGCCATGGACAGGAAAGGAAGGGATACGCAGTATTTT.

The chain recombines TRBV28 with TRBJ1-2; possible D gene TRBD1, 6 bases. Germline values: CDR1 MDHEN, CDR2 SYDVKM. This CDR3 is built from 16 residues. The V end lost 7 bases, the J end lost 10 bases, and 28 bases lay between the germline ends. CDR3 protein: CASMYQGRGVRFVYTF. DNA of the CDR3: TGTGCCAGCATGTACCAGGGCAGGGGCGTTCGTTTTGTCTACACCTTC.

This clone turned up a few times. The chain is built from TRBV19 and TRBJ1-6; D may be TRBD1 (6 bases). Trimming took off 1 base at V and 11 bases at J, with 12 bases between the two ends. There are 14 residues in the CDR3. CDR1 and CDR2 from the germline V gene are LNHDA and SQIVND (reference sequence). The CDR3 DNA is TGTGCCAGTAGTATAGGGACAGCCACGGCACCCCTCCACTTT. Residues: CASSIGTATAPLHF.

The CDR3 protein is CASSQADEQFF. As DNA, the CDR3 is TGTGCCAGCAGTCAGGCGGATGAGCAGTTCTTC. The V call is TRBV2, the J call TRBJ2-1; D gene uncertain. Trimming removed 5 bases from V and 8 bases from J, with 7 bases in between. Germline CDR1 and CDR2: SNHLY and FYNNEI. The CDR3 is 11 amino acids.

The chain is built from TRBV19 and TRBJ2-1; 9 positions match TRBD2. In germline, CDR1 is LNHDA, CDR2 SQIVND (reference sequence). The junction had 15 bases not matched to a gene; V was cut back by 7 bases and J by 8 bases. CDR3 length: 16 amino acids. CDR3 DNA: TGTGCCAGTATCGTGAGGTCAGCGGGGGGTCCTTATGAGCAGTTCTTC. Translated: CASIVRSAGGPYEQFF.

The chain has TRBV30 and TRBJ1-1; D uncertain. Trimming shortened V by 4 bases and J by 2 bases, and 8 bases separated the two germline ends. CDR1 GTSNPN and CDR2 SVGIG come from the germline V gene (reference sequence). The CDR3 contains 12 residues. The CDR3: CAWNSLNTEAFF. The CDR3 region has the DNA TGTGCCTGGAATTCACTTAACACTGAAGCTTTCTTT.

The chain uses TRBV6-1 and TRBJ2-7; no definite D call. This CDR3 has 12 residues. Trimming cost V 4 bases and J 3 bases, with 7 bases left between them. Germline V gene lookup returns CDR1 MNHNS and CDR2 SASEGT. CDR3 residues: CASSGGYYEQYF. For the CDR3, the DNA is TGTGCCAGCAGTGGGGGATACTACGAGCAGTACTTC.

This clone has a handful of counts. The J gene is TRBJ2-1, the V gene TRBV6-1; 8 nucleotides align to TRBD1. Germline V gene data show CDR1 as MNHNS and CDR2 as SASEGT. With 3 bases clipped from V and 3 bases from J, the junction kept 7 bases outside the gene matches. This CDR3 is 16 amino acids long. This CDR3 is CASSDNTGTGYNEQFF. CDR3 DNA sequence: TGTGCCAGCAGTGACAATACCGGGACAGGCTACAATGAGCAGTTCTTC.

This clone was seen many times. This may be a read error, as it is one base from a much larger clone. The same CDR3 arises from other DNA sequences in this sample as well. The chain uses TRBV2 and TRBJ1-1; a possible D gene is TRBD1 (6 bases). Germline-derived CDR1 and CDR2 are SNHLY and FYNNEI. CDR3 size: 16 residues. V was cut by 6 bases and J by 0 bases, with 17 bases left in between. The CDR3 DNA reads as TGTGCCAGCAGGGATCCGAACGGGGGCCTGAACACTGAAGCTTTCTTT. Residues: CASRDPNGGLNTEAFF.

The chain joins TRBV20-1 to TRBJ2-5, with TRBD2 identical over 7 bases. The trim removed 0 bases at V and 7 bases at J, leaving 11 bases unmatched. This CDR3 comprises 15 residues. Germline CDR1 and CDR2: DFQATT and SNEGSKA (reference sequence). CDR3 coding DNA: TGCAGTGCTAGAGATAGAACTAGCGCGTTTGGGACCCAGTACTTC. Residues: CSARDRTSAFGTQYF.

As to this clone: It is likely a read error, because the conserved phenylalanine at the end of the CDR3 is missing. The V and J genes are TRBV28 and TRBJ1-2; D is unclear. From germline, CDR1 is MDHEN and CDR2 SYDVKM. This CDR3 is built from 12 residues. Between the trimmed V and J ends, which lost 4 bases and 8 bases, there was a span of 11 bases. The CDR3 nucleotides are TGTGCCAGCAGTTCAGCATTCTCGGGCTACACCCTC. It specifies CASSSAFSGYTL.

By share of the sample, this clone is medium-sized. The DNA of the CDR3 is TGTGCCAGCAGTTCGCCTCGGACTAGCGGGGGGAGAAATGAGCAGTTCTTC. This codes for CASSSPRTSGGRNEQFF. The genes are TRBV27 and TRBJ2-1, with 14 positions matching TRBD2. J gave up 7 bases and V 4 bases, and 9 bases lay outside the gene matches. The CDR3 totals 17 residues. Germline lookup yields CDR1 MNHEY and CDR2 SMNVEV (reference sequence).

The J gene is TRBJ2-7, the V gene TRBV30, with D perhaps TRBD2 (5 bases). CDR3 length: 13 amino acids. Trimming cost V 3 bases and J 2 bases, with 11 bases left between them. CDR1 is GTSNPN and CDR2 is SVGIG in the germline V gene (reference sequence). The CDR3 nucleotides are TGTGCCTGGAGGACGGACGGGACCTACGAGCAGTACTTC. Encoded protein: CAWRTDGTYEQYF. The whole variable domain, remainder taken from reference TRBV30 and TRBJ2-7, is SQTIHQWPATLVQPVGSPLSLECTVEGTSNPNLYWYRQAAGRGLQLLFYSVGIGQISSEVPQNLSASRPQDRQFILSSKKLLLSDSGFYLCAWRTDGTYEQYFGPGTRLTVT.